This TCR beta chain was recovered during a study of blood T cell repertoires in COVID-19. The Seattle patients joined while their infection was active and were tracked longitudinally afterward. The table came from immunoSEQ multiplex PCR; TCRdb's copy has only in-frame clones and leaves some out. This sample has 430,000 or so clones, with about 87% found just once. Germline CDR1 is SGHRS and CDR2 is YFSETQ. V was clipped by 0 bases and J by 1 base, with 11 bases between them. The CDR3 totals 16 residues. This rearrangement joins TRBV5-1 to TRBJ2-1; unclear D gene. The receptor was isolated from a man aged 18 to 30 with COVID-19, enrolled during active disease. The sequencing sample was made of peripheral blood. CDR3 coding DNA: TGCGCCAGCAGCTTGGCTGGAGCCAATTCCTACAATGAGCAGTTCTTC. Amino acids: CASSLAGANSYNEQFF.